A single sample gave rise to the 32 T cell receptor beta chains below, sequenced in a study of T cell repertoires in cytomegalovirus infection. Using its own MiXCR run on the reads, TCRdb lists one record per CDR3 protein. Of about 890,000 distinct CDR3 sequences listed, around 32% were seen once; the top ten hold around 15%. The antigens of these receptors remain unknown. The sequencing used cultured CD8+ T cells from PBMCs, collected from culture after CMV antigen stimulation. The source is a human donor in good health (CMV status not recorded). Some clones in this sample may be carry-over from other donors' samples.

This clonotype was detected a few times. The chain links TRBV6-5 to TRBJ1-1, with D possibly matching TRBD1 (5 bases). CDR1 is MNHEY and CDR2 is SVGAGI in the germline V gene. Trimming pared 8 bases from V and 3 bases from J, leaving 13 bases between. The CDR3 extends over 13 amino acids. This CDR3 is CASLAGAHTEAFF. Written as DNA, the CDR3 is TGTGCCAGCCTCGCCGGGGCTCACACTGAAGCTTTCTTT.

This clonotype appeared a single time. The J gene is TRBJ2-3, the V gene TRBV4-2, with 12 positions matching TRBD2. This CDR3 contains 17 residues. Looked up from germline, CDR1 is LGHNA and CDR2 is YNFKEQ. V shed 0 bases and J 1 base; nucleotides not matched to a gene: 2. CDR3 in amino acids: CASSQELAGGGTDTQYF. The CDR3 DNA sequence: TGTGCCAGCAGCCAAGAGCTAGCGGGGGGGGGCACAGATACGCAGTATTTT.

The sample holds one count of this clonotype. The chain has TRBV6-5 and TRBJ2-5; either TRBD1 or TRBD2 may supply D (6 bases each). Between the trimmed V and J ends, which lost 10 bases and 1 base, there was a span of 16 bases. CDR1 MNHEY and CDR2 SVGAGI come from the germline V gene. The CDR3 spans 14 residues. The CDR3: CATRGVIAQETQYF. The CDR3 DNA is TGTGCCACGAGGGGGGTAATAGCCCAAGAGACCCAGTACTTC.

This clonotype came up many times. The V gene is TRBV7-9, the J gene TRBJ2-3; 7 nucleotides line up with TRBD1. CDR3 length equals 17 residues. The J segment lost 2 bases and the V segment lost 5 bases, leaving 13 bases of the junction unmatched. The germline CDR1 and CDR2 sequences are SEHNR and FQNEAQ (reference sequence). CDR3 bases: TGTGCCAGCAGCGCGTCCTTCAGGGGGAGTTTCACAGATACGCAGTATTTT. Encoded protein: CASSASFRGSFTDTQYF. The variable domain in full, with the rest retrieved from reference TRBV7-9 and TRBJ2-3, is DTGVSQNPRHKITKRGQNVTFRCDPISEHNRLYWYRQTLGQGPEFLTYFQNEAQLEKSRLLSDRFSAERPKGSFSTLEIQRTEQGDSAMYLCASSASFRGSFTDTQYFGPGTRLTVL.

This clonotype showed up just a few times. The chain couples TRBV6-2 or TRBV6-3 to TRBJ2-1, with D possibly being TRBD2 (5 bases). There are 14 residues in the CDR3. The germline CDR1 and CDR2 sequences are MNHEY and SVGEGT. V was pared by 6 bases and J by 7 bases, with 16 bases between. The CDR3 spells CASRLSGTLNEQFF. CDR3 in DNA: TGTGCCAGCAGACTAAGCGGTACTTTGAATGAGCAGTTCTTC.

This sequence joins TRBV28 and TRBJ1-5, with TRBD1 matching over 8 bases. CDR1 and CDR2 from the germline V gene are MDHEN and SYDVKM. With 5 bases clipped from V and 9 bases from J, the junction kept 12 bases outside the gene matches. The CDR3 has 15 residues. CDR3 in DNA: TGTGCCAGCAGTAGCAGGGGGCATGGGGTCGGGCCCCAGCATTTT. Translating gives CASSSRGHGVGPQHF.

There are a few counts of this clonotype. The chain joins TRBV27 to TRBJ2-5, with TRBD1 matching over 8 bases. The CDR3 sequence is 14 residues long. Trimming cost V 7 bases and J 9 bases; bases outside gene matches: 13. The germline CDR1 and CDR2 sequences are MNHEY and SMNVEV (reference sequence). CDR3 sequence: CASKGQGEFGAQYF. In nucleotides, the CDR3 is TGTGCCAGCAAAGGACAGGGAGAATTTGGGGCCCAGTACTTC.

Concerning this clonotype: This may be a read error, as it is one base from a much larger clone. The DNA of the CDR3 is TGTGCCAGCTACCATGCAACATCGCAAGAGACCCAGTACTTC. Its translation is CASYHATSQETQYF. The chain is built from TRBV7-4 and TRBJ2-5, with D unresolved. The germline CDR1 and CDR2 sequences are SGHVT and SQSDAQ. This CDR3 is 14 amino acids long. V was trimmed by 8 bases and J by 2 bases, leaving 15 bases between them.

This clonotype was seen more than once but under ten times. The chain carries TRBV7-9 and TRBJ2-2; 11 positions match TRBD2. This CDR3 region has 17 residues. With V trimmed by 2 bases and J by 1 base, 3 bases remained unmatched. Germline V gene data show CDR1 as SEHNR and CDR2 as FQNEAQ (reference sequence). CDR3 sequence reads: CASSLPLAGVNTGELFF. The CDR3 nucleotides read TGTGCCAGCAGCTTACCACTAGCGGGGGTGAACACCGGGGAGCTGTTTTTT.

This chain links TRBV4-1 with TRBJ1-5, with TRBD1 matching over 8 bases. The V gene end was trimmed by 4 bases and the J gene end by 5 bases; junction bases not matched to a gene: 7. The V gene's germline CDR1 is MGHRA and CDR2 YSYEKL. CDR3 size: 15 residues. Here the CDR3 reads CASSPGQGGDQPQHF. CDR3 DNA: TGCGCCAGCAGCCCCGGACAGGGTGGGGATCAGCCCCAGCATTTT.

This clonotype was seen only a few times. The rearrangement uses TRBV27 and TRBJ2-2, with D unclear. CDR1 and CDR2 from the germline V gene are MNHEY and SMNVEV (reference sequence). V was pared by 7 bases and J by 0 bases, with 18 bases between. This CDR3 is built from 17 residues. The CDR3 spells CASTWVISISNTGELFF. CDR3 nucleotide sequence: TGTGCCAGCACTTGGGTTATTTCGATCTCGAACACCGGGGAGCTGTTTTTT.

This clonotype was observed a handful of times. This sequence joins TRBV6-1 and TRBJ2-7; possibly TRBD1 for D (6 bases). Deletions cut 7 bases from V and 3 bases from J, with 19 bases between. Per germline, CDR1 MNHNS and CDR2 SASEGT. The CDR3 has 15 amino acids. CDR3 in DNA: TGTGCCAGCACCGACGGTGAGGGGGATTTCTACGAGCAGTACGTC. The encoded protein is CASTDGEGDFYEQYV.

This chain uses TRBV6-1 with TRBJ2-7; D unclear. CDR1 is MNHNS, CDR2 SASEGT, per germline. V was pared by 2 bases and J by 0 bases, with 17 bases between. The CDR3 has 17 residues. The CDR3 bases are TGTGCCAGCAGTGAAAAGGTCAGCCTTCGAAGCTCCTACGAGCAGTACTTC. Its protein is CASSEKVSLRSSYEQYF.

This clonotype was observed a few times. The rearrangement joins TRBV2 to TRBJ2-2; D possibly corresponds to TRBD1 (5 bases). CDR1 and CDR2 (germline): SNHLY, FYNNEI. The CDR3 consists of 12 residues. V gave up 2 bases and J gave up 8 bases, with 6 bases separating them. The CDR3 nucleotides read TGTGCCAGCAGTGAATACAGGGGGGAGCTGTTTTTT. Amino acid sequence: CASSEYRGELFF.

The rearrangement links TRBV4-2 to TRBJ2-1; TRBD1 is a possible D gene (7 bases). This CDR3 is built from 16 residues. Per the germline V gene, CDR1 is LGHNA and CDR2 is YNFKEQ. V lost 4 bases to trimming and J lost 7 bases, with 20 bases between them. The CDR3 spells CASSPFEAGGGNEQFF. The CDR3 nucleotides are TGTGCCAGCAGCCCATTTGAGGCAGGGGGAGGAAATGAGCAGTTCTTC.

This clonotype was observed a handful of times. The chain combines TRBV20-1 with TRBJ2-1; 8 nucleotides align to TRBD2. The V gene's germline CDR1 is DFQATT and CDR2 SNEGSKA (reference sequence). The V segment lost 6 bases and the J segment 4 bases; nucleotides outside the gene matches: 5. The CDR3 extends over 13 amino acids. CDR3 nucleotide sequence: TGCAGTGCAAGCGGGGGCACATACAATGAGCAGTTCTTC. Encoded protein: CSASGGTYNEQFF.

This clonotype was detected only a few times. The chain joins TRBV20-1 to TRBJ2-2; TRBD2 might be the D (7 bases). Germline CDR1 is DFQATT and CDR2 is SNEGSKA (reference sequence). The CDR3 totals 15 residues. V was pared by 6 bases and J by 4 bases, with 18 bases between. CDR3 protein: CSAIVGGPSTGELFF. As DNA, the CDR3 is TGCAGTGCCATTGTCGGGGGGCCTTCCACCGGGGAGCTGTTTTTT.

A few counts support this clonotype. This rearrangement joins TRBV12-3 or TRBV12-4 to TRBJ1-2, with D maybe TRBD1 (6 bases). CDR3 length: 13 residues. With 2 bases removed from V and 8 bases from J, the gap between germline ends came to 12 bases. The CDR3: CASSLNRVIGYTF. In nucleotides, the CDR3 is TGTGCCAGCAGTTTAAACAGGGTAATCGGCTACACCTTC.

This clonotype was observed a few times. The J gene is TRBJ1-1, the V gene TRBV9; no definite D call. Trimming pared 0 bases from V and 1 base from J, leaving 10 bases between. Germline lookup yields CDR1 SGDLS and CDR2 YYNGEE. This CDR3 has 15 residues. The CDR3 is CASSVEWAGNTEAFF. CDR3 sequence (DNA): TGTGCCAGCAGCGTAGAGTGGGCAGGGAACACTGAAGCTTTCTTT.

Only a few counts were recorded for this clonotype. The CDR3, as DNA: TGTGCCAGCAGTTACTCGGATCTTCGGAATGAAAAACTGTTTTTT. This sequence encodes CASSYSDLRNEKLFF. The genes are TRBV6-2 or TRBV6-3 and TRBJ1-4; no clear D. The germline gives CDR1 MNHEY, CDR2 SVGEGT. With 0 bases removed from V and 5 bases from J, the gap between germline ends came to 10 bases. This CDR3 has 15 amino acids.

This clonotype was seen ten or more times. J is TRBJ2-3 and V is TRBV7-6; D not resolved. Germline lookup yields CDR1 SGHVS and CDR2 FNYEAQ. The length of the CDR3 is 11 residues. Trimming left V 5 bases short and J 3 bases short, with 3 bases between. This chain's CDR3 is CASSETDTQYF. DNA of the CDR3: TGTGCCAGCAGCGAGACAGATACGCAGTATTTT.

This clonotype has just a few counts. The chain is built from TRBV11-3 and TRBJ2-1, with a tentative D call TRBD1 (6 bases). The germline V and J ends were trimmed by 0 bases and 2 bases, with 11 bases remaining between them. The CDR3 runs to 16 residues. Germline-derived CDR1 and CDR2 are SGHNT and YENEEA. CDR3 nucleotides: TGTGCCAGCAGCTTAGAAGGACAGTACCCCTACAATGAGCAGTTCTTC. It specifies CASSLEGQYPYNEQFF.

Comments on this clonotype: The junction departs from germline at one end; a sequencing error may be responsible. For the CDR3, the DNA is TGTGTCAGCAGCTTGGACGGGACAGGGTACACCCAAGAGACCCAGTACTTC. Translating gives CVSSLDGTGYTQETQYF. The genes are TRBV5-4 and TRBJ2-5; 9 positions agree with TRBD1. Looked up from germline, CDR1 is SGHNT and CDR2 is YYREEE (reference sequence). The CDR3 spans 17 residues.

The V call is TRBV6-1, the J call TRBJ2-1; 8 bases align to TRBD1. There are 16 residues in the CDR3. The V gene end was trimmed by 6 bases and the J gene end by 4 bases; junction bases not matched to a gene: 11. From germline, CDR1 is MNHNS and CDR2 SASEGT. The chain's CDR3 is CASRTTQGDLYNEQFF. The CDR3 nucleotides read TGTGCCAGCAGAACCACACAGGGGGACCTGTACAATGAGCAGTTCTTC.

J is TRBJ2-4 and V is TRBV29-1, with D tentatively TRBD1 or TRBD2 (5 bases each). Between the trimmed V and J ends, which lost 6 bases and 12 bases, there was a span of 15 bases. CDR3 size: 11 residues. CDR1 and CDR2 from the germline V gene are SQVTM and ANQGSEA. The CDR3 bases are TGCAGCGTATGGGACCTTCGGGCTCAGTACTTC. Protein sequence: CSVWDLRAQYF.

V usage is TRBV20-1 and J usage is TRBJ2-7, with 8 bases aligning to TRBD2. The V and J ends lost 0 bases and 3 bases, in that order; junction bases with no gene match: 10. This CDR3 contains 16 residues. The germline V gene has CDR1 DFQATT and CDR2 SNEGSKA (reference sequence). This chain's CDR3 is CSARDRGRGASYEQYF. In DNA form, the CDR3 reads TGCAGTGCTAGAGATCGGGGGCGGGGGGCGAGCTACGAGCAGTACTTC.

This clonotype was seen many times. This chain uses TRBV19 with TRBJ1-1; D call uncertain. The CDR3 is made up of 13 amino acids. Germline V lookup: CDR1 LNHDA, CDR2 SQIVND (reference sequence). V lost 5 bases, J lost 4 bases, and 11 bases lay in between. The chain's CDR3 is CASSQYRVTEAFF. As DNA, the CDR3 is TGTGCCAGTAGTCAGTACCGGGTCACTGAAGCTTTCTTT.

This clonotype was counted only a few times. This clone may be a read error of a much larger clone one base away. The CDR3 reads CASSLERSSYEQYF. CDR3 in DNA: TGTGCCAGCAGCTTAGAACGGAGCTCCTACGAGCAGTACTTC. The chain recombines TRBV13 with TRBJ2-7; D call uncertain. CDR3 length: 14 amino acids. V lost 1 base to trimming and J lost 0 bases, with 7 bases between them. Germline CDR1 reads PRHDT; CDR2 reads FYEKMQ (reference sequence).

V is TRBV12-3 or TRBV12-4 and J is TRBJ2-7; TRBD1 might be the D (6 bases). The CDR3 extends over 15 amino acids. V was trimmed by 1 base and J by 5 bases, leaving 15 bases between them. DNA of the CDR3: TGTGCCAGCAGTTTAGGGGACCCAGGGGTGGACGAGCAGTACTTC. Translation gives CASSLGDPGVDEQYF.

V gene TRBV4-2 combines with J gene TRBJ2-1, with D perhaps given as TRBD1 or TRBD2 (5 bases each). This CDR3 is 14 amino acids long. Trimming removed 4 bases from V and 8 bases from J, with 15 bases in between. CDR1 is LGHNA, CDR2 YNFKEQ, per germline. CDR3 DNA sequence: TGTGCCAGCAGCCCCCTGGGGCTGAGGGATGAGCAGTTCTTC. Its protein is CASSPLGLRDEQFF.

This chain uses TRBV19 with TRBJ1-1, with D perhaps matching TRBD1 (5 bases). The CDR3 loop spans 16 amino acids. Germline values: CDR1 LNHDA, CDR2 SQIVND (reference sequence). Trimming took 1 base from V and 3 from J, leaving 15 bases between them. The CDR3 region is CASSIGPLDSHTEAFF. Written as DNA, the CDR3 is TGTGCCAGTAGTATAGGACCCCTAGACAGTCACACTGAAGCTTTCTTT.

This clonotype was seen many times. One end of the junction does not line up with germline, which may come from a read error. The J gene is TRBJ1-5, the V gene TRBV6-2 or TRBV6-3, with D possibly matching TRBD1 (5 bases). CDR1 and CDR2 from the germline V gene are MNHEY and SVGEGT. This CDR3 is built from 14 residues. CDR3 nucleotides: TGTGCCAGCAGTTCGCGAGGGACTCATCAGCACCAGCATTTT. Translating gives CASSSRGTHQHQHF.